These T cell receptor beta chains were read from a single sample in a study of cytomegalovirus exposure and HLA in healthy donors. Clones were sequenced by immunoSEQ multiplex PCR, and TCRdb holds only the in-frame ones, with some missing. The sample lists about 180,000 clones, roughly 77% occurring once. The specimen sequenced was PBMCs. The receptors originated from a woman under 40 in good health and CMV-seronegative. CDR3s include the opening cysteine and the closing phenylalanine or tryptophan. Each record gives: clone size, D gene, J gene, V gene, CDR3 protein, CDR3 DNA. D genes are given only for firm matches. Some rows have no size entry. The others give once, few or many, or a class for an expanded clone.

. . TRBJ1-1 TRBV4-1 CASSREVSRNTEAFF TGCGCCAGCAGCCGTGAGGTGAGCAGGAACACTGAAGCTTTCTTT
. . TRBJ2-4 TRBV12-5 CASGEGRRGNIQYF TGTGCTAGTGGGGAGGGCCGGAGGGGAAACATTCAGTACTTC
. . TRBJ2-7 TRBV18 CASSPDNEQYF TGTGCCAGCTCACCAGACAACGAGCAGTACTTC
. . TRBJ1-1 TRBV4-1 CASSQVGNTEAFF TGCGCCAGCAGCCAAGTCGGGAACACTGAAGCTTTCTTT
. . TRBJ1-2 TRBV6-5 CASSPRQGRYGYTF TGTGCCAGCAGTCCAAGGCAGGGGCGATATGGCTACACCTTC
once . TRBJ1-1 TRBV18 CASSPLGVRNTEAFF TGTGCCAGCTCACCATTAGGGGTTCGGAACACTGAAGCTTTCTTT
. . TRBJ1-5 TRBV5-8 CASSFIRGSYSNQPQHF TGTGCCAGCAGCTTCATTAGGGGTAGCTATAGCAATCAGCCCCAGCATTTT
. . TRBJ1-1 TRBV14 CASSQVAGAYTEAFF TGTGCCAGCAGCCAAGTGGCAGGGGCCTACACTGAAGCTTTCTTT
. . TRBJ1-1 TRBV19 CASSIVVFRPRYEAEAFF TGTGCCAGTAGTATAGTTGTATTTAGGCCCCGGTACGAGGCTGAAGCTTTCTTT
. TRBD1 TRBJ1-2 TRBV5-1 CASSPLTGGNYGYTF TGCGCCAGCAGCCCCTTAACAGGGGGCAACTATGGCTACACCTTC
once . TRBJ2-1 TRBV5-1 CASSLVATVHNEQFF TGCGCCAGCAGCTTGGTGGCGACAGTCCACAATGAGCAGTTCTTC
few . TRBJ1-5 TRBV30 CAWSPTGIQPQHF TGTGCCTGGAGCCCTACAGGGATTCAGCCCCAGCATTTT
. TRBD1 TRBJ1-2 TRBV11-2 CASSRARDRAPYTF TGTGCCAGCAGCCGAGCCCGGGACAGGGCCCCCTACACCTTC
. TRBD2 TRBJ2-7 TRBV5-4 CASSPGLAGYEQYF TGTGCCAGCAGCCCGGGACTAGCGGGGTACGAGCAGTACTTC
. . TRBJ1-2 TRBV11-2 CASSLDEGDGYTF TGTGCCAGCAGCTTAGACGAGGGGGATGGCTACACCTTC
. . TRBJ2-7 TRBV9 CASSVAQGYEQYF TGTGCCAGCAGCGTGGCACAGGGTTACGAGCAGTACTTC
. TRBD1 TRBJ1-1 TRBV9 CASSVVGGQPNTEAFF TGTGCCAGCAGCGTCGTCGGGGGACAGCCGAACACTGAAGCTTTCTTT
. TRBD1 TRBJ2-5 TRBV9 CASSVDQGAETQYF TGTGCCAGCAGCGTAGATCAGGGGGCAGAGACCCAGTACTTC
. . TRBJ1-2 TRBV2 CASSPGGGGYGYTF TGTGCCAGCAGTCCTGGGGGGGGTGGCTATGGCTACACCTTC
once . TRBJ2-1 TRBV5-1 CASSPEVQTGSLQFF TGCGCCAGCAGCCCGGAAGTACAGACAGGTAGCTTGCAGTTCTTC
. . TRBJ1-1 TRBV5-5 CASSLEPEAFF TGTGCCAGCAGCTTGGAGCCTGAAGCTTTCTTT
. . TRBJ2-2 TRBV9 CASRRGGPHTGELFF TGTGCCAGCCGACGAGGAGGGCCGCACACCGGGGAGCTGTTTTTT
. . TRBJ1-2 TRBV7-6 CASQLGPGHGYTF TGTGCCAGCCAACTAGGACCGGGTCATGGCTACACCTTC
once . TRBJ2-7 TRBV6-6 CASSPTRLLGDYEQYF TGTGCCAGCAGCCCCACCCGACTCTTAGGGGATTACGAGCAGTACTTC
. TRBD1 TRBJ2-7 TRBV6-6 CASRHRDRAYEQYF TGTGCCAGCAGACACCGGGACAGGGCCTACGAGCAGTACTTC
. TRBD2 TRBJ2-7 TRBV28 CASIIGGGQGLGEQYF TGTGCCAGCATTATCGGCGGGGGGCAGGGTCTAGGGGAGCAGTACTTC
. TRBD1 TRBJ1-2 TRBV5-4 CASSLTGAYGYTF TGTGCCAGCAGCCTAACAGGGGCCTATGGCTACACCTTC
. TRBD1 TRBJ2-1 TRBV10-1 CASSTPDRGNEQFF TGCGCCAGCAGCACCCCAGACAGGGGGAATGAGCAGTTCTTC
. . TRBJ1-5 TRBV7-8 CASTGQSGQPQHF TGTGCCAGCACTGGTCAGTCGGGGCAGCCCCAGCATTTT
. . TRBJ1-2 TRBV6-5 CASSYQGSYGYTF TGTGCCAGCAGTTACCAGGGGAGCTATGGCTACACCTTC
. . TRBJ1-5 TRBV9 CASSVSKGKSQPQHF TGTGCCAGCAGCGTCTCAAAGGGGAAATCACAGCCCCAGCATTTT
. TRBD1 TRBJ2-7 TRBV30 CAWRVWGQGTYEQYF TGTGCCTGGAGGGTTTGGGGACAGGGCACCTACGAGCAGTACTTC
. TRBD1 TRBJ1-2 TRBV5-1 CASSYDRAGYTF TGCGCCAGCAGCTACGACAGGGCTGGCTACACCTTC
. TRBD1 TRBJ1-2 TRBV4-3 CASSQDEGGEANYGYTF TGCGCCAGCAGCCAAGATGAAGGGGGCGAGGCTAACTATGGCTACACCTTC
. . TRBJ1-5 TRBV6-1 CASSALQVSNQPQHF TGTGCCAGCAGTGCCCTACAGGTTAGCAATCAGCCCCAGCATTTT
. . TRBJ2-2 TRBV12-5 CASGPRGTGELFF TGTGCTAGTGGTCCCAGAGGCACCGGGGAGCTGTTTTTT
. TRBD2 TRBJ2-3 TRBV4-2 CASSQSAAGGRTDTQYF TGTGCCAGCAGCCAATCCGCAGCGGGGGGGCGAACAGATACGCAGTATTTT